The T cell receptor (beta chain) under discussion was sequenced for a study of T cell responses to AZD1222 COVID-19 vaccine. Whole-study context: Second-dose timings of about 4 or about 12 weeks were pooled.

General study results and limits: It should be noted that donors were predominantly white British and more often female, and clonal diversity was possibly underestimated. Seropositive at baseline were only a handful of AZD1222 recipients.

The length of the CDR3 is 13 residues. The germline V gene has CDR1 MRHNA and CDR2 SNTAGT. V lost 2 bases, J lost 8 bases, and 12 bases lay in between. A word on this clone: Its antigen is undetermined.

Using immunoSEQ multiplex PCR, the repertoire was profiled, and TCRdb retains in-frame clones only, with some absent. The repertoire includes about 76,000 clones, 90% of them detected once, and 4.2% sits in the top ten. The chain is built from TRBV6-4 and TRBJ1-2; the D gene is possibly TRBD1 (5 bases). This clonotype originated in an adult in good health. The material sequenced was peripheral blood, taken on day 0 of AZD1222 vaccination. The CDR3 DNA sequence: TGTGCCAGCAGTGACCTGGGAACAGGCGGCTACACCTTC. This encodes CASSDLGTGGYTF.